The clone carrying this TCR beta chain was seen a handful of times. The antigen remains undetermined. The CDR3 extends over 13 amino acids. The V end was cut by 2 bases, the J end by 3 bases, with 11 bases between. Germline loops: CDR1 DFQATT, CDR2 SNEGSKA (reference sequence). This entry belongs to a study of early T cells in non-severe SARS-CoV-2 infection. Study background: Unsorted whole-blood RNA was sequenced in bulk, leaving chains unpaired.

Broader study findings: A preference for anti-spike CD8 responses marked VDJdb matching, which missed private and CD4 specificities.

Unique molecular identifiers were affixed to single, distinct cDNA molecules. TCRdb re-called the 5' RACE reads with MiXCR, one entry per CDR3 protein. The data contain about 55,000 distinct CDR3 sequences, around 7% of them singletons. The sequences come from whole blood, collected at baseline. The origin of this receptor is an adult who was a healthcare worker with PCR-confirmed SARS-CoV-2 infection or an uninfected control (not recorded which). This sequence joins TRBV20-1 and TRBJ2-7, with a tentative D call TRBD1 (6 bases). The CDR3, as DNA: TGCAGTGCTAGAAAACAGGGTCTCTACGAGCAGTACTTC. As protein: CSARKQGLYEQYF.